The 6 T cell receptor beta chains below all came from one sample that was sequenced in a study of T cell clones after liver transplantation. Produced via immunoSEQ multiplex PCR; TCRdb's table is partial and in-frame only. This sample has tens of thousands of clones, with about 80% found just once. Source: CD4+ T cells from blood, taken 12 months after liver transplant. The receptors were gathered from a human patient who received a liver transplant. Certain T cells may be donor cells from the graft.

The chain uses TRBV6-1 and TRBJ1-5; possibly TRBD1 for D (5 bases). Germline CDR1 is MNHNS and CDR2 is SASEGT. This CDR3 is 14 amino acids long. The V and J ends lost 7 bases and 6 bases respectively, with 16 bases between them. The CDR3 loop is CASTRVYGAQPQHF. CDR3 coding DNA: TGTGCCAGCACCCGAGTATATGGGGCTCAGCCCCAGCATTTT.

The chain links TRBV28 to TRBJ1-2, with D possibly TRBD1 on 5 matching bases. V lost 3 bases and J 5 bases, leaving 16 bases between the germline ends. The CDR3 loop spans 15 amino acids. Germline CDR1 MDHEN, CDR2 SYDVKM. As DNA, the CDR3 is TGTGCCAGCAGTTTGGACCGAGCCGGGGGGTATGGCTACACCTTC. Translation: CASSLDRAGGYGYTF.

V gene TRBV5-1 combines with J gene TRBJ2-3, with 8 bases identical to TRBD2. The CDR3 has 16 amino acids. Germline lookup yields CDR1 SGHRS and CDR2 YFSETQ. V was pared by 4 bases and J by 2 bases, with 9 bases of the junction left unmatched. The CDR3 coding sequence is TGCGCCAGCAGCCCCCTCACTAGCGGCTTCACAGATACGCAGTATTTT. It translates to CASSPLTSGFTDTQYF.

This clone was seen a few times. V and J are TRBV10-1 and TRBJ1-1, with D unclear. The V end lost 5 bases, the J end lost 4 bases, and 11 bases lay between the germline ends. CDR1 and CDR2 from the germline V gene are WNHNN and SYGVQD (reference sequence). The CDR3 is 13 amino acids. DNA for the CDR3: TGCGCCAGCAGTTTTAGCGTTGGCACTGAAGCTTTCTTT. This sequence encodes CASSFSVGTEAFF.

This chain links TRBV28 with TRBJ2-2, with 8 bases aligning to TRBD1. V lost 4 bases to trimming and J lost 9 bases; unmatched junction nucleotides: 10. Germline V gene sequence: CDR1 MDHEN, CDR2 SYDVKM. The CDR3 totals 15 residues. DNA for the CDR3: TGTGCCAGCAGTTCCCCCGGGACAGGCGGGCGGGAGCTGTTTTTT. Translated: CASSSPGTGGRELFF.

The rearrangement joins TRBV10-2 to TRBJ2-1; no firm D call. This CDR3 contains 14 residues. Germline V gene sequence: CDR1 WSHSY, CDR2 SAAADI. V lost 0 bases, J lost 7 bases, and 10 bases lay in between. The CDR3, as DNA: TGCGCCAGCAGTGAGTCAAGAGCCATTAATGAGCAGTTCTTC. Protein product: CASSESRAINEQFF.